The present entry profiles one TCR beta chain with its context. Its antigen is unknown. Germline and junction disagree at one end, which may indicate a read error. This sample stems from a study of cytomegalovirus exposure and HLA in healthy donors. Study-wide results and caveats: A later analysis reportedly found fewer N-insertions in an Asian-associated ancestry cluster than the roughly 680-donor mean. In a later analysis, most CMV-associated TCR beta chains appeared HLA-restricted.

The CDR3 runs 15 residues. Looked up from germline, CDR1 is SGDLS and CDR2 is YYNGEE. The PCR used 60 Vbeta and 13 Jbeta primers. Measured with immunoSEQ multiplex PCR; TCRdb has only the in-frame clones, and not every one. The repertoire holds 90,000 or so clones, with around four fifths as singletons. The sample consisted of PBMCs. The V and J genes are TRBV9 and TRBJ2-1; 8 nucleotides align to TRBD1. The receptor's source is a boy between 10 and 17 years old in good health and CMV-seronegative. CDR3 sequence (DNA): TGTGCCAACAGCTTCACCGGGACAGGACATTCTGAGCAGTTCTTC. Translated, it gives CANSFTGTGHSEQFF.